Below, 13 T cell receptor beta chains from the same sample are listed, as sequenced in a study of shared clonotypes between healthy human individuals. Measured with immunoSEQ multiplex PCR; TCRdb has only the in-frame clones, and not every one. This sample has around 2.1 million clones; approximately 95% occur once, and the top ten carry 0.1% to 0.15%. Sequencing was performed on naive CD4+ T cells sorted from blood. Described subset: CD45RA+ positively selected. These receptor sequences come from a man between 18 and 29 years old in good health.

The CDR3: CASGIYSYEQYF. The DNA of the CDR3 is TGTGCCAGCGGCATCTACTCCTACGAGCAGTACTTC. The chain uses TRBV7-2 and TRBJ2-7, with D unclear. Trimming stripped 8 bases from V and 0 bases from J, with 8 bases between. The germline V gene encodes CDR1 SGHTA and CDR2 FQGNSA. CDR3 length: 12 amino acids.

This clone was picked up one time. The rearrangement links TRBV28 to TRBJ1-1; D may be TRBD1 (5 bases). Germline-derived CDR1 and CDR2 are MDHEN and SYDVKM. Trimming pared 8 bases from V and 11 bases from J, leaving 18 bases between. The CDR3 loop spans 12 amino acids. The CDR3 spells CASRPGGGTAFF. CDR3 nucleotides: TGTGCCAGCCGCCCTGGGGGAGGCACGGCTTTCTTT.

The V and J genes are TRBV11-2 and TRBJ1-1; D remains ambiguous. Germline-derived CDR1 and CDR2 are SGHAT and FQNNGV. The CDR3 consists of 13 residues. V lost 6 bases and J 1 base, leaving 9 bases between the germline ends. The CDR3 loop is CASRLQWNTEAFF. The DNA of the CDR3 is TGTGCCAGCAGATTACAGTGGAACACTGAAGCTTTCTTT.

The chain employs TRBV5-1 and TRBJ2-1; possibly TRBD1 or TRBD2 for D (5 bases each). The CDR3 is made up of 13 amino acids. CDR1 and CDR2 from the germline V gene are SGHRS and YFSETQ. The ends were cut back, 0 bases at V and 8 bases at J, with 9 bases in the middle. The CDR3 sequence: CASSLGGAHEQFF. CDR3 coding DNA: TGCGCCAGCAGCTTGGGAGGGGCTCATGAGCAGTTCTTC.

V gene TRBV12-5 combines with J gene TRBJ2-7; D assignment may be TRBD1 or TRBD2 (5 bases each). Per germline, CDR1 LGHNT and CDR2 FRNRAP. The ends were cut back, 7 bases at V and 2 bases at J, with 15 bases in the middle. The CDR3 is made up of 14 amino acids. The CDR3 loop is CASASGTATYEQYF. In nucleotides, the CDR3 is TGTGCTAGTGCCTCCGGGACGGCGACCTACGAGCAGTACTTC.

The chain joins TRBV7-9 to TRBJ2-7, with TRBD2 matching 11 bases. Per germline, CDR1 SEHNR and CDR2 FQNEAQ (reference sequence). The CDR3 spans 14 residues. The V and J ends lost 5 bases and 5 bases, in that order; junction bases with no gene match: 5. The CDR3 protein is CASSPRLAGHEQYF. The DNA of the CDR3 is TGTGCCAGCAGCCCACGACTAGCGGGACACGAGCAGTACTTC.

To note about this clone: This specimen includes other DNA sequences encoding the same CDR3. The V gene is TRBV20-1, the J gene TRBJ1-2; 9 bases are a match to TRBD1. Germline V gene data show CDR1 as DFQATT and CDR2 as SNEGSKA (reference sequence). V gave up 6 bases and J gave up 8 bases; unmatched junction bases: 4. This CDR3 region has 11 residues. The CDR3 loop is CSARDRAGYTF. CDR3 sequence (DNA): TGCAGTGCCCGGGACAGGGCGGGCTACACCTTC.

V gene TRBV29-1 combines with J gene TRBJ1-4; no definite D call. The V end was cut by 7 bases, the J end by 7 bases, with 10 bases between. CDR1 SQVTM and CDR2 ANQGSEA come from the germline V gene. The CDR3 length is 11 residues. The CDR3 DNA reads TGCAGCGCCCTCAGTGGTGAAAAACTGTTTTTT. It codes for CSALSGEKLFF.

The rearrangement uses TRBV18 and TRBJ1-6, with 7 nucleotides matching TRBD1. Germline CDR1 and CDR2: KGHSH and LQKENI. With 5 bases clipped from V and 7 bases from J, the junction kept 5 bases outside the gene matches. This CDR3 has 14 amino acids. CDR3 in amino acids: CASSSLDRNSPLHF. CDR3 nucleotide sequence: TGTGCCAGCTCATCCTTGGACAGGAATTCACCCCTCCACTTT.

This rearrangement joins TRBV28 to TRBJ1-2; 12 bases map to TRBD1. The V gene's germline CDR1 is MDHEN and CDR2 SYDVKM. V dropped 8 bases and J dropped 8; count of bases not matched to a gene: 9. This CDR3 contains 14 residues. The CDR3 sequence: CASRAGTGGEGYTF. The DNA for the CDR3 is TGTGCCAGCCGGGCCGGGACAGGGGGCGAGGGCTACACCTTC.

This chain joins TRBV18 and TRBJ2-1; unclear D gene. The CDR3 totals 14 residues. Germline loops: CDR1 KGHSH, CDR2 LQKENI. The V and J ends lost 3 bases and 8 bases respectively, with 14 bases between them. Written as DNA, the CDR3 is TGTGCCAGCTCACCGGGCGTCTCCAACTATGAGCAGTTCTTC. Residues: CASSPGVSNYEQFF.

The chain carries TRBV7-9 and TRBJ1-3; D ambiguous. The ends were cut back, 8 bases at V and 0 bases at J, with 14 bases in the middle. The CDR3 consists of 15 residues. In germline, CDR1 is SEHNR, CDR2 FQNEAQ (reference sequence). CDR3 coding DNA: TGTGCCAGCTCGGCCAGAGCCTACTCTGGAAACACCATATATTTT. Amino acids: CASSARAYSGNTIYF. The whole variable domain, remainder taken from reference TRBV7-9 and TRBJ1-3, is DTGVSQNPRHKITKRGQNVTFRCDPISEHNRLYWYRQTLGQGPEFLTYFQNEAQLEKSRLLSDRFSAERPKGSFSTLEIQRTEQGDSAMYLCASSARAYSGNTIYFGEGSWLTVV.

This clone was recorded only once. This chain links TRBV7-2 with TRBJ1-5; D may be TRBD1 (5 bases). Trimming cost V 2 bases and J 0 bases, with 11 bases left between them. Germline V CDR1 and CDR2: SGHTA, FQGNSA. The CDR3 is 16 amino acids. CDR3 coding DNA: TGTGCCAGCAGCTTATACGGGGGGTATAGCAATCAGCCCCAGCATTTT. Its translation: CASSLYGGYSNQPQHF.